Included here is one T cell receptor beta chain sequence, with context. Its specificity is not known. Donors showed nominal health when sampled, although they likely had unrecorded immune exposures. The record originates from a study of cytomegalovirus exposure and HLA in healthy donors. Study-level results: In most subjects, TCR beta sequences reportedly gave accurate predictions of HLA-A and HLA-B alleles. The authors later found most CMV-associated TCR beta chains appeared HLA-restricted.

Per germline, CDR1 SGHRS and CDR2 YFSETQ. V was cut by 4 bases and J by 4 bases, with 21 bases left in between. The CDR3 has 16 amino acids. With 60 Vbeta and 13 Jbeta primers, the PCR was carried out. Here immunoSEQ multiplex PCR was the method, and the copy in TCRdb shows in-frame clones only, minus some. The table records under 200,000 clones, under 85% of them present only once. The clonotype comes from a woman younger than 45 in good health and CMV-seronegative. Sequencing input: PBMCs. The J gene is TRBJ2-7, the V gene TRBV5-1, with D tentatively TRBD2 (5 bases). The CDR3 sequence: CASSPSGPGNSYEQYF. The CDR3, as DNA: TGCGCCAGCAGCCCCTCAGGACCCGGGAATTCGTACGAGCAGTACTTC. Supplemented by reference TRBV5-1 and TRBJ2-7, the full variable domain reads KAGVTQTPRYLIKTRGQQVTLSCSPISGHRSVSWYQQTPGQGLQFLFEYFSETQRNKGNFPGRFSGRQFSNSRSEMNVSTLELGDSALYLCASSPSGPGNSYEQYFGPGTRLTVT.